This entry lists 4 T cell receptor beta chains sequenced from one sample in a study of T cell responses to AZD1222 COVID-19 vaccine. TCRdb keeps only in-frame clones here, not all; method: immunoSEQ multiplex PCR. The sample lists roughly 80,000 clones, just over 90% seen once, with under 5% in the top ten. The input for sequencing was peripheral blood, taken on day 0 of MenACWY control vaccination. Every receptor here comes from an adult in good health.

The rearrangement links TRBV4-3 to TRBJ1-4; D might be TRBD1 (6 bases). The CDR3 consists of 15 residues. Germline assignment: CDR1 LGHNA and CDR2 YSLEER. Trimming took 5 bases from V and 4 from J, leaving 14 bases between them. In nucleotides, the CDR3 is TGCGCCAGCAGCGAAGGACAGAGAGTTAATGAAAAACTGTTTTTT. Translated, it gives CASSEGQRVNEKLFF.

CDR3 sequence: CASSWTGTNTEAFF. The CDR3 nucleotides read TGTGCCAGCAGCTGGACAGGGACCAACACTGAAGCTTTCTTT. J is TRBJ1-1 and V is TRBV7-2, with 8 bases lining up with TRBD1. The J segment lost 2 bases and the V segment lost 4 bases, leaving 3 bases of the junction unmatched. CDR3 length: 14 residues. Germline V lookup: CDR1 SGHTA, CDR2 FQGNSA.

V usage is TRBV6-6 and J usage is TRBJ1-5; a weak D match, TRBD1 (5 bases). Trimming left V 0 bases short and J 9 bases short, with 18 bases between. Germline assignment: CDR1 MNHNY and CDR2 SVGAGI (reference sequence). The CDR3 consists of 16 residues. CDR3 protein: CASSYSIGQGPGPQHF. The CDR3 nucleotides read TGTGCCAGCAGTTACTCGATTGGGCAGGGACCGGGGCCCCAGCATTTT.

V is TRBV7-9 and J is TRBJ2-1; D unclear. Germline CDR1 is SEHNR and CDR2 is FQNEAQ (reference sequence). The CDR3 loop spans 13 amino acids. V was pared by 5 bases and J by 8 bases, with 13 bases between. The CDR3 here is CASSLGGWDEQFF. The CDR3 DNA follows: TGTGCCAGCAGCCTAGGTGGGTGGGATGAGCAGTTCTTC.